This T cell receptor beta chain was sequenced for a study of blood T cell repertoires in COVID-19. Study in general: Acute-phase and convalescent COVID-19 samples originated in the United States, Italy and Spain. Sources were T cells, B-cell-depleted T cells, or PBMCs; the material itself was cDNA or gDNA.

Study processing details: Amplified reference gene primers provided the basis for estimating nucleated cell counts. Clones were sequenced by immunoSEQ multiplex PCR, and TCRdb holds only the in-frame ones, with some missing. V, J and clone size are taken as reported in that table, and D and trimming were inferred from the DNA itself. This sample has 200,000 to 250,000 clones, with roughly 89% found just once. The sequenced sample consisted of peripheral blood. The clonotype was recovered from a man between 60 and 75 years old who had recovered from COVID-19.

This chain's CDR3 is CASSQGQGGINSPLHF. CDR3 DNA: TGTGCCAGCAGCCAGGGACAGGGTGGAATTAATTCACCCCTCCACTTT. This sequence joins TRBV3-1 (or the pseudogene TRBV3-2) and TRBJ1-6, with 9 positions matching TRBD1. The J segment lost 6 bases and the V segment lost 3 bases, leaving 6 bases of the junction unmatched. This CDR3 spans 16 amino acids. The germline gives CDR1 LGHDT, CDR2 YNNKEL (reference sequence).